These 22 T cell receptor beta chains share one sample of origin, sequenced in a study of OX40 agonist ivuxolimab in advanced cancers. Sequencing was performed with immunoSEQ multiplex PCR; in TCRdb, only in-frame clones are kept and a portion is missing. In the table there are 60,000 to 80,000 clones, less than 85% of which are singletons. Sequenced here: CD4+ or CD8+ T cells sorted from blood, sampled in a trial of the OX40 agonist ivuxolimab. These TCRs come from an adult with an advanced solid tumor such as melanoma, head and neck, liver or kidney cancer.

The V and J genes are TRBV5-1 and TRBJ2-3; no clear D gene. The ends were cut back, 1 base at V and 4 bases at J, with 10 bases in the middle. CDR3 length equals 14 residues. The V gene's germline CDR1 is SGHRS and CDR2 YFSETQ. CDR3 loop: CASSLMTNSDTQYF. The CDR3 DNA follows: TGCGCCAGCAGCTTGATGACGAACTCAGATACGCAGTATTTT.

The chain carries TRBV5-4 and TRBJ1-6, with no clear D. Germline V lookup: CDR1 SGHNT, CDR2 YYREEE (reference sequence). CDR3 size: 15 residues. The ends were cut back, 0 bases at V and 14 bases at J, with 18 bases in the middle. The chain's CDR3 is CASSLEKAYAPALHF. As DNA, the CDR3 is TGTGCCAGCAGCTTGGAAAAGGCCTACGCTCCGGCCCTCCACTTT.

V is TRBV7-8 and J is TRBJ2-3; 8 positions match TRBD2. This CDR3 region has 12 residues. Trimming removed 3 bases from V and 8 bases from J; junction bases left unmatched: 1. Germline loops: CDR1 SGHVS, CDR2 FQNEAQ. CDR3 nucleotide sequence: TGTGCCAGCAGCTTTAGCGGGGCTACGCAGTATTTT. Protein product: CASSFSGATQYF.

The CDR3 loop reads CASSDRQGGEQPQHF. The CDR3 DNA follows: TGTGCCAGCAGTGACCGACAGGGAGGGGAGCAGCCCCAGCATTTT. This chain links TRBV6-6 with TRBJ1-5; TRBD1 matches at 7 bases. Germline trimming cut 5 bases from V and 7 bases from J; bases unmatched to any gene: 11. The CDR3 runs to 15 residues. CDR1 is MNHNY, CDR2 SVGAGI, per germline (reference sequence).

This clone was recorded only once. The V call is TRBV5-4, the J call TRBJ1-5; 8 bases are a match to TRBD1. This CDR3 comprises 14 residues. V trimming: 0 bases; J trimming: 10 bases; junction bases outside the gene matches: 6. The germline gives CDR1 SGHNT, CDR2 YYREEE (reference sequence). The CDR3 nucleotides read TGTGCCAGCAGCTTGGCCACAGGGGGAATCCCCCAGCATTTT. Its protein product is CASSLATGGIPQHF.

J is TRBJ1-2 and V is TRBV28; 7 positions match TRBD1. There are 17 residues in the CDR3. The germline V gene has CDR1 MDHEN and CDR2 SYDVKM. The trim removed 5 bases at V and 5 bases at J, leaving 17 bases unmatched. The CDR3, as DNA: TGTGCCAGCAGTCTGCGACAGGGAAGTTCGGGACATTATGGCTACACCTTC. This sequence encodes CASSLRQGSSGHYGYTF.

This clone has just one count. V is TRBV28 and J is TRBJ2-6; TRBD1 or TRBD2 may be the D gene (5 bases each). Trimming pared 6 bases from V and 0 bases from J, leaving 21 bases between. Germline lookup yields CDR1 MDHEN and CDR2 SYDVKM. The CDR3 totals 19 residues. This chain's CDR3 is CASSPIGASPFSGANVLTF. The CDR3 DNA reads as TGTGCCAGCAGCCCGATCGGGGCCTCTCCCTTCTCTGGGGCCAACGTCCTGACTTTC.

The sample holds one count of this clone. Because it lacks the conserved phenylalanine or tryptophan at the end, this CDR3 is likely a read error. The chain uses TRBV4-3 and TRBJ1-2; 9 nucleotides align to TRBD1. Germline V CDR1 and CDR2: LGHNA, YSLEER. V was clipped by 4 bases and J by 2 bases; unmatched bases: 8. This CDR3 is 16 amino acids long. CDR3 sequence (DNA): TGCGCCAGCAGCCCGACCCCGGGACAGGGAAACTATGGCTACACCCTC. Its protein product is CASSPTPGQGNYGYTL.

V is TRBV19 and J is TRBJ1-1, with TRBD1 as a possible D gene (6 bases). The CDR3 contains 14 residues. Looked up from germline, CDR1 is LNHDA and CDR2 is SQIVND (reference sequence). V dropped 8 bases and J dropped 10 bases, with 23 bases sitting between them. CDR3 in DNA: TGTGCCAGTTCGGACCGGGACACCCACCTAGCAGCTTTCTTT. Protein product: CASSDRDTHLAAFF.

CDR3 amino acids: CASSQGRTGTGVSPLHF. In DNA, the CDR3 is TGTGCCAGCAGCCAAGGGAGGACCGGGACAGGGGTGTCACCCCTCCACTTT. The rearrangement links TRBV14 to TRBJ1-6; 10 nucleotides align to TRBD1. V shed 1 base and J 10 bases; nucleotides not matched to a gene: 10. In germline, CDR1 is SGHDN, CDR2 FVKESK. The CDR3 length is 17 residues.

The CDR3 DNA is TGTGCCAGCAGCAAGACAGGGAACACCGGGGAGCTGTTTTTT. This gives the protein CASSKTGNTGELFF. The gene calls are TRBV7-3 and TRBJ2-2, with TRBD1 as a possible D gene (6 bases). The V and J ends lost 5 bases and 1 base respectively, with 8 bases between them. The CDR3 totals 14 residues. Germline V gene lookup returns CDR1 SGHTA and CDR2 FQGTGA.

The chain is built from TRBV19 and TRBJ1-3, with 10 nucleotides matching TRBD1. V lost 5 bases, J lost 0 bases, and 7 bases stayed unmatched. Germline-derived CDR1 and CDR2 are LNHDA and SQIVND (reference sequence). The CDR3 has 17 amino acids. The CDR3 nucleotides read TGTGCCAGTAGTCCGATGGGACAGGGGAGCTCTGGAAACACCATATATTTT. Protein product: CASSPMGQGSSGNTIYF.

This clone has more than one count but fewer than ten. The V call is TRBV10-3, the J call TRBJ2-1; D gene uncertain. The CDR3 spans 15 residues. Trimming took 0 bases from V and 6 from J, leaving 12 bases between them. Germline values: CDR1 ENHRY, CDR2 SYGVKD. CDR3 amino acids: CAISESRIGINEQFF. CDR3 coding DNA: TGTGCCATCAGTGAGTCGAGGATAGGGATCAATGAGCAGTTCTTC.

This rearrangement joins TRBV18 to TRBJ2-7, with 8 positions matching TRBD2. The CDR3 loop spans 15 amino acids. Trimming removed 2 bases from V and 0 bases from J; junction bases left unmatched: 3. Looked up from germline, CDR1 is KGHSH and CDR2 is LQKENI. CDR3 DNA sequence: TGTGCCAGCTCACCATTAGCGGGGAGCTCCTACGAGCAGTACTTC. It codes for CASSPLAGSSYEQYF.

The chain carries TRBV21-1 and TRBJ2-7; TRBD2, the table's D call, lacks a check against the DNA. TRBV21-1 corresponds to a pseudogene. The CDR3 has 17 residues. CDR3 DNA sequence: TGTGCCAGCAGCACAGAAGCAAGGCGGTATTACCCCTACGAGCAGTACTTC. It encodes CASSTEARRYYPYEQYF.

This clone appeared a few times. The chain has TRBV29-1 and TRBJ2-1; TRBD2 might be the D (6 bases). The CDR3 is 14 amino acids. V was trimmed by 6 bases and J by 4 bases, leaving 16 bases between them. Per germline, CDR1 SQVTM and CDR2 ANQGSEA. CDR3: CSVNLAQIYNEQFF. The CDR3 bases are TGCAGCGTCAACCTAGCGCAAATTTACAATGAGCAGTTCTTC.

CDR3 in amino acids: CASSVTGGTDTQYF. CDR3 sequence (DNA): TGTGCCAGCAGCGTGACAGGGGGAACAGATACGCAGTATTTT. The chain is built from TRBV7-3 and TRBJ2-3, with 9 bases fitting TRBD1. J was trimmed by 3 bases and V by 5 bases; bases with no gene match: 3. There are 14 residues in the CDR3. Germline V gene lookup returns CDR1 SGHTA and CDR2 FQGTGA.

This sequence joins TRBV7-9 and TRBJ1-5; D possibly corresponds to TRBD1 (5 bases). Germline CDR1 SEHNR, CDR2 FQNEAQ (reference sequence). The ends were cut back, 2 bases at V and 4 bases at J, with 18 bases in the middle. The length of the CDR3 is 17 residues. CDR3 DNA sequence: TGTGCCAGCAGCTTAACTAGAGACTCGGGGACTAATCAGCCCCAGCATTTT. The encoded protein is CASSLTRDSGTNQPQHF.

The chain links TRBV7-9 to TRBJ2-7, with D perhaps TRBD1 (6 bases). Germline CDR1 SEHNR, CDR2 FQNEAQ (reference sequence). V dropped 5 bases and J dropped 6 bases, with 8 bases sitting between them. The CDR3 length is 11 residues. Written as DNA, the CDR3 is TGTGCCAGCAGCCCAGGGGCCGAGCAGTACTTC. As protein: CASSPGAEQYF.

CDR3 sequence: CSRDKLYEQYF. CDR3 nucleotides: TGCAGTAGGGACAAGCTCTACGAGCAGTACTTC. V is TRBV20-1 and J is TRBJ2-7; TRBD1 is a possible D gene (6 bases). Per the germline V gene, CDR1 is DFQATT and CDR2 is SNEGSKA (reference sequence). This CDR3 contains 11 residues. V was clipped by 8 bases and J by 3 bases, with 11 bases between them.

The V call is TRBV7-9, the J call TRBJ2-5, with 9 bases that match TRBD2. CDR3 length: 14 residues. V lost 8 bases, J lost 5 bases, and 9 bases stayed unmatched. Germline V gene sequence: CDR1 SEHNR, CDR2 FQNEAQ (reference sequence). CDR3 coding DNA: TGTGCCAGCGCCCGGGTAGCGGGAGTGGAGACCCAGTACTTC. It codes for CASARVAGVETQYF.

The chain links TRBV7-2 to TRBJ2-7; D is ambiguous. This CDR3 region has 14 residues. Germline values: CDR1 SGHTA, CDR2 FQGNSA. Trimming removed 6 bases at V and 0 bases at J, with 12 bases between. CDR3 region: CASSYGGISYEQYF. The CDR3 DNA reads TGTGCCAGCAGTTACGGTGGGATCTCCTACGAGCAGTACTTC.